Listed here are 30 T cell receptor beta chains from one sample, sequenced in a study of memory CD4+ T cells and cytomegalovirus serostatus. Single viable CD3+CD4+CD8-CD45RO+ cells were sorted as the memory CD4+ T cells. TCRdb keeps only in-frame clones here, not all; method: immunoSEQ multiplex PCR. The data hold approximately 41,000 clones, with about three quarters observed a single time. Sequencing was carried out using memory CD4+ T cells from blood. These receptors all stem from an adult in good health and CMV-seronegative.

The rearrangement joins TRBV7-7 to TRBJ2-3; D unresolved. CDR1 is SSHAT, CDR2 FNYEAQ, per germline (reference sequence). CDR3 length: 13 amino acids. Trimming pared 5 bases from V and 6 bases from J, leaving 12 bases between. The CDR3 DNA sequence: TGTGCCAGCAGCCTCCAAGGGCGTGATACGCAGTATTTT. Protein sequence: CASSLQGRDTQYF.

The genes are TRBV28 and TRBJ2-7, with D perhaps matching TRBD1 or TRBD2 (5 bases each). This CDR3 is 15 amino acids long. Germline loops: CDR1 MDHEN, CDR2 SYDVKM. Trimming removed 6 bases from V and 3 bases from J, with 18 bases in between. CDR3 sequence reads: CASSPEGIGLYEQYF. CDR3 sequence (DNA): TGTGCCAGCAGCCCCGAGGGGATTGGTCTCTACGAGCAGTACTTC. Variable domain in full (rest from reference TRBV28 and TRBJ2-7): DVKVTQSSRYLVKRTGEKVFLECVQDMDHENMFWYRQDPGLGLRLIYFSYDVKMKEKGDIPEGYSVSREKKERFSLILESASTNQTSMYLCASSPEGIGLYEQYFGPGTRLTVT.

V is TRBV5-1 and J is TRBJ2-5, with 8 bases aligning to TRBD2. The J segment lost 4 bases and the V segment lost 0 bases, leaving 14 bases of the junction unmatched. Germline CDR1 SGHRS, CDR2 YFSETQ. The CDR3 contains 18 residues. Written as DNA, the CDR3 is TGCGCCAGCAGCTTGGCGGGACTAGGGAGTCCACGGTCAGAGACCCAGTACTTC. Translated: CASSLAGLGSPRSETQYF.

The chain is built from TRBV7-2 and TRBJ2-7; a possible D gene is TRBD2 (5 bases). The germline V gene has CDR1 SGHTA and CDR2 FQGNSA. The V end lost 1 base, the J end lost 6 bases, and 16 bases lay between the germline ends. This CDR3 is 15 amino acids long. The CDR3 DNA is TGTGCCAGCAGCTTAGTAAGCGGAATGGGGTCCGAGCAGTACTTC. Encoded protein: CASSLVSGMGSEQYF.

V usage is TRBV5-1 and J usage is TRBJ1-1, with 8 bases fitting TRBD1. J was trimmed by 0 bases and V by 7 bases; bases with no gene match: 5. The germline V gene encodes CDR1 SGHRS and CDR2 YFSETQ. The CDR3 runs to 14 residues. CDR3 loop: CASGTGNLNTEAFF. The CDR3, as DNA: TGCGCCAGCGGGACAGGAAACCTGAACACTGAAGCTTTCTTT.

V gene TRBV7-9 combines with J gene TRBJ1-5; 8 bases agree with TRBD1. The CDR3 has 14 residues. CDR1 is SEHNR, CDR2 FQNEAQ, per germline (reference sequence). V lost 6 bases and J lost 3; bases outside the gene matches: 4. CDR3: CASSLTGDNQPQHF. DNA of the CDR3: TGTGCCAGCAGTTTGACAGGGGACAATCAGCCCCAGCATTTT.

The table lists this clone with a few counts. This chain joins TRBV13 and TRBJ1-6; TRBD1 matches at 8 bases. Germline-derived CDR1 and CDR2 are PRHDT and FYEKMQ (reference sequence). V trimming: 4 bases; J trimming: 4 bases; junction bases outside the gene matches: 6. The CDR3 totals 16 residues. The CDR3 DNA reads as TGTGCCAGCAGCTCGGGAGACAGGGGTTATAATTCACCCCTCCACTTT. Residues: CASSSGDRGYNSPLHF.

The chain couples TRBV11-3 to TRBJ1-1; 8 nucleotides match TRBD1. The germline V gene encodes CDR1 SGHNT and CDR2 YENEEA. CDR3 length equals 13 residues. V was pared by 5 bases and J by 4 bases, with 3 bases of the junction left unmatched. The CDR3 DNA reads TGTGCCAGCAGCCTTACAGGGGGCACTGAAGCTTTCTTT. This encodes CASSLTGGTEAFF.

The chain links TRBV5-6 to TRBJ1-2, with no clear D. The CDR3 contains 14 residues. V was pared by 0 bases and J by 7 bases, with 13 bases between. CDR1 and CDR2 (germline): SGHDT, YYEEEE. The CDR3 is CASSLVVLGGGYTF. Written as DNA, the CDR3 is TGTGCCAGCAGCTTGGTTGTATTGGGAGGTGGCTACACCTTC. Complete variable domain (other parts from reference TRBV5-6 and TRBJ1-2): DAGVTQSPTHLIKTRGQQVTLRCSPKSGHDTVSWYQQALGQGPQFIFQYYEEEERQRGNFPDRFSGHQFPNYSSELNVNALLLGDSALYLCASSLVVLGGGYTFGSGTRLTVV.

V gene TRBV29-1 combines with J gene TRBJ1-5; TRBD1 matches at 8 bases. The CDR3 runs to 13 residues. Germline CDR1 SQVTM, CDR2 ANQGSEA. V lost 6 bases and J lost 9; bases outside the gene matches: 10. CDR3: CSVRDRLEGPQHF. CDR3 nucleotides: TGCAGCGTGAGGGACAGGCTTGAAGGGCCCCAGCATTTT.

This chain connects TRBV5-4 to TRBJ2-1, with D perhaps TRBD1 or TRBD2 (5 bases each). Trimming left V 4 bases short and J 4 bases short, with 18 bases between. The CDR3 has 16 amino acids. Germline V gives CDR1 SGHNT, CDR2 YYREEE (reference sequence). For the CDR3, the DNA is TGTGCCAGCAGCCCGAGGGACGGGGTGGGATACAATGAGCAGTTCTTC. It is translated as CASSPRDGVGYNEQFF.

The table lists this clone with a few counts. This chain joins TRBV7-2 and TRBJ1-5; D possibly corresponds to TRBD1 (6 bases). Germline V CDR1 and CDR2: SGHTA, FQGNSA. The V end lost 4 bases, the J end lost 7 bases, and 11 bases lay between the germline ends. The CDR3 has 13 residues. The DNA of the CDR3 is TGTGCCAGCAGCTCTGCAGGGGAACAGCCCCAGCATTTT. It translates to CASSSAGEQPQHF.

The table lists this clone with a few counts. Relative to the germline gene, one junction end is altered; a read error may explain this. The CDR3 DNA is TGTGCCAGCAGCTTAGATATTCAGCCTCCGGTCTTC. It translates to CASSLDIQPPVF. The chain combines TRBV7-9 with TRBJ2-1; D uncertain. Germline assignment: CDR1 SEHNR and CDR2 FQNEAQ (reference sequence). This CDR3 has 12 amino acids.

The V and J genes are TRBV6-1 and TRBJ1-2; 10 bases fit TRBD1. Germline V CDR1 and CDR2: MNHNS, SASEGT. This CDR3 comprises 13 residues. After removal of 6 bases from V and 8 bases from J, the junction contained 6 bases not matched to a gene. The CDR3 coding sequence is TGTGCCAGCAGCCCCGGGACAGGGGTCGGCTACACCTTC. As protein: CASSPGTGVGYTF.

This clone was seen just once. The V gene is TRBV5-5, the J gene TRBJ2-2, with a possible D match to TRBD2 (5 bases). CDR1 SGHKS and CDR2 YYEKEE come from the germline V gene (reference sequence). V shed 2 bases and J shed 8 bases, with 10 bases lying between them. The CDR3 has 13 amino acids. CDR3 amino acids: CASSLREAGELFF. The DNA for the CDR3 is TGTGCCAGCAGCTTACGGGAAGCTGGGGAGCTGTTTTTT.

The chain recombines TRBV9 with TRBJ2-5; D gene unclear. The germline V and J ends were trimmed by 4 bases and 1 base, with 11 bases remaining between them. Germline-derived CDR1 and CDR2 are SGDLS and YYNGEE. CDR3 length: 14 amino acids. The CDR3 spells CASSPTGSQETQYF. The CDR3 region has the DNA TGTGCCAGCAGCCCCACTGGGTCCCAAGAGACCCAGTACTTC. The variable domain in full, with the rest retrieved from reference TRBV9 and TRBJ2-5, is DSGVTQTPKHLITATGQRVTLRCSPRSGDLSVYWYQQSLDQGLQFLIQYYNGEERAKGNILERFSAQQFPDLHSELNLSSLELGDSALYFCASSPTGSQETQYFGPGTRLLVL.

Notes on this clone: The junction does not match germline at one end; this may be a read error. The chain carries TRBV5-6 and TRBJ1-1; D is undetermined. Per germline, CDR1 SGHDT and CDR2 YYEEEE. The CDR3 runs 13 residues. The CDR3 sequence is CASSLTSSEERSF. CDR3 sequence (DNA): TGTGCCAGCAGCTTGACTAGTTCTGAAGAACGGAGTTTT. Full variable domain (remainder filled in from reference TRBV5-6 and TRBJ1-1): DAGVTQSPTHLIKTRGQQVTLRCSPKSGHDTVSWYQQALGQGPQFIFQYYEEEERQRGNFPDRFSGHQFPNYSSELNVNALLLGDSALYLCASSLTSSEERSFGQGTRLTVV.

The chain uses TRBV7-3 and TRBJ2-1, with D tentatively TRBD2 (6 bases). The V and J ends lost 5 bases and 6 bases respectively, with 11 bases between them. This CDR3 has 13 residues. The V gene's germline CDR1 is SGHTA and CDR2 FQGTGA. The CDR3 region is CASSAVGGNEQFF. The CDR3 DNA is TGTGCCAGCAGCGCGGTCGGGGGCAATGAGCAGTTCTTC.

The V and J genes are TRBV2 and TRBJ1-4; possibly TRBD1 for D (6 bases). The germline CDR1 and CDR2 sequences are SNHLY and FYNNEI. The length of the CDR3 is 16 residues. Trimming cost V 8 bases and J 8 bases, with 24 bases left between them. This CDR3 reads CASRSSGANKGEKLFF. CDR3 coding DNA: TGTGCCAGCCGATCTTCGGGGGCTAACAAGGGGGAAAAACTGTTTTTT.

This chain joins TRBV7-2 and TRBJ2-7; unclear D gene. The V gene's germline CDR1 is SGHTA and CDR2 FQGNSA. This CDR3 is built from 15 residues. The V end was cut by 1 base, the J end by 1 base, with 11 bases between. CDR3: CASSLDSHGSYEQYF. The CDR3 DNA sequence: TGTGCCAGCAGCTTAGACTCCCACGGGTCCTACGAGCAGTACTTC.

The J gene is TRBJ2-5, the V gene TRBV20-1, with a tentative D call TRBD2 (6 bases). Germline CDR1 reads DFQATT; CDR2 reads SNEGSKA (reference sequence). Trimming took 5 bases from V and 5 from J, leaving 6 bases between them. The CDR3 runs to 10 residues. CDR3 sequence reads: CSAGGETQYF. CDR3 nucleotide sequence: TGCAGTGCTGGGGGGGAGACCCAGTACTTC.

V is TRBV6-6 and J is TRBJ2-7; D is perhaps TRBD1 (6 bases). CDR3 length: 14 residues. CDR1 MNHNY and CDR2 SVGAGI come from the germline V gene (reference sequence). V dropped 4 bases and J dropped 1 base, with 11 bases sitting between them. CDR3 DNA: TGTGCCAGCAGTTCAAACAGGGTTTCCTACGAGCAGTACTTC. This gives the protein CASSSNRVSYEQYF.

This chain links TRBV5-1 with TRBJ2-3; D not certain. V lost 0 bases, J lost 2 bases, and 10 bases lay in between. The CDR3 runs 15 residues. Germline loops: CDR1 SGHRS, CDR2 YFSETQ. CDR3 bases: TGCGCCAGCAGCTTGGATGCAGGTACCACAGATACGCAGTATTTT. Protein sequence: CASSLDAGTTDTQYF.

The V call is TRBV18, the J call TRBJ1-1, with D possibly being TRBD1 (5 bases). Germline assignment: CDR1 KGHSH and CDR2 LQKENI. The CDR3 runs 15 residues. Trimming removed 6 bases at V and 3 bases at J, with 17 bases between. CDR3 protein: CASSNIQGGDTEAFF. CDR3 in DNA: TGTGCCAGCTCCAACATTCAGGGTGGGGACACTGAAGCTTTCTTT.

The chain carries TRBV29-1 and TRBJ2-3; possible D gene TRBD2, 5 bases. Looked up from germline, CDR1 is SQVTM and CDR2 is ANQGSEA. CDR3 length: 13 residues. The ends were cut back, 7 bases at V and 7 bases at J, with 18 bases in the middle. DNA of the CDR3: TGCAGCGCGTCGACGGGGATAGTCTATACGCAGTATTTT. Its protein product is CSASTGIVYTQYF.

The chain uses TRBV30 and TRBJ1-2; 10 positions match TRBD1. V shed 3 bases, J shed 8 bases, and the junction held 9 bases outside the gene matches. CDR1 GTSNPN and CDR2 SVGIG come from the germline V gene (reference sequence). The CDR3 is 14 residues long. CDR3 loop: CAWRTGQGTGGYTF. The DNA for the CDR3 is TGTGCCTGGAGGACGGGACAGGGGACCGGGGGCTACACCTTC.

The J gene is TRBJ2-1, the V gene TRBV25-1; TRBD2 matches 9 bases. With V trimmed by 6 bases and J by 3 bases, 9 bases remained unmatched. Germline CDR1 reads MGHDK; CDR2 reads SYGVNS. CDR3 length: 16 residues. DNA for the CDR3: TGTGCCAGCAGGGATTCCGCGGGGGGGGGCTACAATGAGCAGTTCTTC. Its protein product is CASRDSAGGGYNEQFF.

The rearrangement links TRBV28 to TRBJ2-1; TRBD2 aligns across 9 bases. V trimming: 6 bases; J trimming: 8 bases; junction bases outside the gene matches: 8. This CDR3 is 14 amino acids long. In germline, CDR1 is MDHEN, CDR2 SYDVKM. CDR3 bases: TGTGCCAGCAGCGAAAGCGGGAGGATCGATGAGCAGTTCTTC. Amino acids: CASSESGRIDEQFF.

The chain links TRBV13 to TRBJ2-3; 10 bases fit TRBD2. The germline V gene has CDR1 PRHDT and CDR2 FYEKMQ (reference sequence). V lost 5 bases, J lost 3 bases, and 11 bases stayed unmatched. The CDR3 covers 17 residues. The CDR3 region is CASSGRGPAGGTDTQYF. The CDR3 coding sequence is TGTGCCAGCAGCGGTCGGGGGCCAGCGGGAGGGACAGATACGCAGTATTTT.

This chain connects TRBV27 to TRBJ1-5, with 9 bases identical to TRBD1. Germline V gives CDR1 MNHEY, CDR2 SMNVEV (reference sequence). J lost 4 bases, V lost 5 bases, and 9 bases had no gene match. The CDR3 loop spans 16 amino acids. The CDR3: CASSPQGGQGNQPQHF. CDR3 nucleotide sequence: TGTGCCAGCAGTCCCCAAGGGGGACAGGGAAATCAGCCCCAGCATTTT.